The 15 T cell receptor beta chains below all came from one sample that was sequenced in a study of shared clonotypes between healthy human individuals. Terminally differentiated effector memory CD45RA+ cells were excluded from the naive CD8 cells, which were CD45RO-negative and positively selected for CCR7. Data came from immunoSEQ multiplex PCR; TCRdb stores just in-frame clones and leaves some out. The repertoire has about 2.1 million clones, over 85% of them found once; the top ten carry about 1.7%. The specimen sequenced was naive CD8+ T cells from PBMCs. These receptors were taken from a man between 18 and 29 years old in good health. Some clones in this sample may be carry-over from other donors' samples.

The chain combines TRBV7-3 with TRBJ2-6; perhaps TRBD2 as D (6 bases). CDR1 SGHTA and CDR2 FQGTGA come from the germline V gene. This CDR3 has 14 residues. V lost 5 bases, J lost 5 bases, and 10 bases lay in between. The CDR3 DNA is TGTGCCAGCAGCGACCGGGAGCGGGCCAACGTCCTGACTTTC. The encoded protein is CASSDRERANVLTF.

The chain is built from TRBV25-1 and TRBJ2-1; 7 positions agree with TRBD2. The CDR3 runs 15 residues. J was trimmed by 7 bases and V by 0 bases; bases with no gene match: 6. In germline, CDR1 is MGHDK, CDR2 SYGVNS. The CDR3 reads CASSEYKAGGNEQFF. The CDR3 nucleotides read TGTGCCAGCAGTGAATATAAGGCCGGGGGGAATGAGCAGTTCTTC.

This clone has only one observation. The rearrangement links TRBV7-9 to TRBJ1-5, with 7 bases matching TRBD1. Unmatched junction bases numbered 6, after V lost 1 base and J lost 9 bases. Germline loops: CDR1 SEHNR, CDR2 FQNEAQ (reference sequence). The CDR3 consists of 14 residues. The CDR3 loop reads CASSLEGAGRPQHF. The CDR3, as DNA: TGTGCCAGCAGCTTAGAGGGGGCGGGTCGGCCCCAGCATTTT.

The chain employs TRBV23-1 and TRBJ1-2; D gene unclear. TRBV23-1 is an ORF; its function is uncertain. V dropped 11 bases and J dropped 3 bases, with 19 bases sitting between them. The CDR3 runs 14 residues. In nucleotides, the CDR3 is TGCGCCGGACGCAAGGGTCTCGTCGACTATGGCTACACCTTC. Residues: CAGRKGLVDYGYTF.

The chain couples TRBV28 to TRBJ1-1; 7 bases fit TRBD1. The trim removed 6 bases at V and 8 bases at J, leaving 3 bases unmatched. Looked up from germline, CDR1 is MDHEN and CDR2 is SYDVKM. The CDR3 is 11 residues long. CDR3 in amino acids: CASRETGEAFF. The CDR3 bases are TGTGCCAGCAGGGAGACAGGGGAAGCTTTCTTT.

CDR3 nucleotide sequence: TGTGCCAGCAAGCCCGTTCTGTCGCAACCAAAAGAGACCCAGTACTTC. It translates to CASKPVLSQPKETQYF. V is TRBV27 and J is TRBJ2-5; D not certain. CDR1 MNHEY and CDR2 SMNVEV come from the germline V gene (reference sequence). The CDR3 totals 16 residues. Trimming cost V 7 bases and J 3 bases, with 21 bases left between them.

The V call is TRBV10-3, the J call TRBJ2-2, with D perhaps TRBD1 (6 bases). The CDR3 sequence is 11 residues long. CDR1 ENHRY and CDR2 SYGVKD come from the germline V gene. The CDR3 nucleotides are TGTGCTTTAGGACAGTCCGGGGAGCTGTTTTTT. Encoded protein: CALGQSGELFF.

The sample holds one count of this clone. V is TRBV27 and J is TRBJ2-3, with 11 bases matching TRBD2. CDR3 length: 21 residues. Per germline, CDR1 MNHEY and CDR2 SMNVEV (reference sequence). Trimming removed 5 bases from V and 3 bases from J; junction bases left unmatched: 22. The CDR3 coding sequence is TGTGCCAGCAGTCCAATATACTTCCCGGGACTAGCGGATGCACGGACAGATACGCAGTATTTT. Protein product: CASSPIYFPGLADARTDTQYF.

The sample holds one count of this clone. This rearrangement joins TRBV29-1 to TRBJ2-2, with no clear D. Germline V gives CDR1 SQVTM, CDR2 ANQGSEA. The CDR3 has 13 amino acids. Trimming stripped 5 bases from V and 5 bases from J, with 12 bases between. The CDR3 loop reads CSVIFRGTGELFF. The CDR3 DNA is TGCAGCGTTATCTTTAGAGGAACCGGGGAGCTGTTTTTT.

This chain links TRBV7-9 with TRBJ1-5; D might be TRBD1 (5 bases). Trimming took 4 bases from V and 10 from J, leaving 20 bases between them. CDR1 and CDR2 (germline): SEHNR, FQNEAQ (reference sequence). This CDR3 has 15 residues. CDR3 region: CASSSQGDPRGPQHF. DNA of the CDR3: TGTGCCAGCAGCTCCCAAGGGGACCCGAGGGGACCCCAGCATTTT.

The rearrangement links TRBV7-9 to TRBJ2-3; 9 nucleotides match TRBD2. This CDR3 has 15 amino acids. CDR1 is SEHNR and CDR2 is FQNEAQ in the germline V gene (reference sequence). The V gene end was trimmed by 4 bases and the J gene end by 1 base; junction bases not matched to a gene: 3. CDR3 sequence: CASSYRTSGTDTQYF. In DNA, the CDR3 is TGTGCCAGCAGCTACCGGACTAGCGGCACAGATACGCAGTATTTT.

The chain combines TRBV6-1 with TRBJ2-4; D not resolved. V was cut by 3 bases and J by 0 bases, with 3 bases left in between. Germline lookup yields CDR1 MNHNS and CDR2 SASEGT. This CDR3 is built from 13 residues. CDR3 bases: TGTGCCAGCAGTGAGGTAGCCAAAAACATTCAGTACTTC. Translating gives CASSEVAKNIQYF.

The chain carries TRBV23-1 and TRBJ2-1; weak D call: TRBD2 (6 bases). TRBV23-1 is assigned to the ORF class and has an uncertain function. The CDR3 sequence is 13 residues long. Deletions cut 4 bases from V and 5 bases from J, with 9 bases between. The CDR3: CASSLAEHNEQFF. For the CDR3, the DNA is TGCGCCAGCAGTCTAGCGGAGCACAATGAGCAGTTCTTC.

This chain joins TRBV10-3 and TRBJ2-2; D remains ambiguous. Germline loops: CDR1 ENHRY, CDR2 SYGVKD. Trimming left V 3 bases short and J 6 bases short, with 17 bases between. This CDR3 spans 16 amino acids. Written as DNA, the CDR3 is TGTGCCATCAGTGACCAACACTCCGTAGGAGCCGGGGAGCTGTTTTTT. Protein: CAISDQHSVGAGELFF.

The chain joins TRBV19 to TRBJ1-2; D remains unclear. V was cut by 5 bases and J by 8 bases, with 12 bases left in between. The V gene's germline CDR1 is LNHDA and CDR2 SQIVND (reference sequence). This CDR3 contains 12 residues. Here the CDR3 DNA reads TGTGCCAGTAGTCCGGGGTCCCTCGGCTACACCTTC. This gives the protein CASSPGSLGYTF.